This T cell receptor (beta chain) was documented in a study of CD8 T cells in ankylosing spondylitis. Points from the study as a whole: A motif in TCR beta, a set of roughly eight highly homologous variants, appeared characteristic of ankylosing spondylitis blood.

TCRdb itself ran the 5' RACE reads through MiXCR, one entry per CDR3 protein. The sample has 650,000 to 800,000 distinct CDR3 sequences, 15% to 20% seen once. Concerning this clonotype itself: Its antigen is not known.

Germline V gives CDR1 MGHRA, CDR2 YSYEKL. This CDR3 has 16 amino acids. Trimming cost V 1 base and J 8 bases; bases outside gene matches: 10. The chain couples TRBV4-1 to TRBJ1-4; 7 positions match TRBD1. This receptor was obtained from a male donor with ankylosing spondylitis. The source material was blood, either unsorted or a sorted T cell fraction (not recorded which). In DNA form, the CDR3 reads TGCGCCAGCAGCCAAGGCCGAGGGGCAGGGGGAGAAAAACTGTTTTTT. Its protein is CASSQGRGAGGEKLFF.